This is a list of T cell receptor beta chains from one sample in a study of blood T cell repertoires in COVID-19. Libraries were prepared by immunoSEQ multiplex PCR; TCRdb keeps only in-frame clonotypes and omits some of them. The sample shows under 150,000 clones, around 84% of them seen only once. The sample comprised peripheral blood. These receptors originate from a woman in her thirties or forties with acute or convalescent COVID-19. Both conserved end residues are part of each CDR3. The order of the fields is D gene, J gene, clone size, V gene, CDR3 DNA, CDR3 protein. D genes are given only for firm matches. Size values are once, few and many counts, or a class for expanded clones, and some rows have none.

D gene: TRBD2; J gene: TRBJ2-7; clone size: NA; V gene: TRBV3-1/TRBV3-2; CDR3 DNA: TGTGCCAGCAGCCAAGATGGACTAGCGGGGAGCGAGCAGTACTTC; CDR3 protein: CASSQDGLAGSEQYF
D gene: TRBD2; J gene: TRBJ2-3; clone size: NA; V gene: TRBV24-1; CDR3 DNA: TGTGCCACCAGTGAAGCGGGGTCCCTGGGGGATACGCAGTATTTT; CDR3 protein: CATSEAGSLGDTQYF
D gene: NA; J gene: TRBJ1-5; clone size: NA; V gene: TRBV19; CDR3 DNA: TGTGCCAGTACCCTGACAGGATTCGGTGATCAGCCCCAGCATTTT; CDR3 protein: CASTLTGFGDQPQHF
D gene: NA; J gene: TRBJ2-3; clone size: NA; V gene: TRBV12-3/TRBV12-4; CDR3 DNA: TGTGCCAGCAGTTACGGAGGAGATACGCAGTATTTT; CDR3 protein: CASSYGGDTQYF
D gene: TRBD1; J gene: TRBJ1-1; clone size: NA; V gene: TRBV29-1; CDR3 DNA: TGCAGCGCGAGGACAGGGGTAAACACTGAAGCTTTCTTT; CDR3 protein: CSARTGVNTEAFF
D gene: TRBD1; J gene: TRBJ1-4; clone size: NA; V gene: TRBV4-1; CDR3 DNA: TGCGCCAGCAGCCAAGCAGGAAACAGGGGGCTTAGTGGAGAAAAACTGTTTTTT; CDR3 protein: CASSQAGNRGLSGEKLFF
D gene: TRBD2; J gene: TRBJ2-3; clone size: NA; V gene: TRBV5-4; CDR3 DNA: TGTGCCAGCAGCGCGGGACTAGCGGGGGGCACAGATACGCAGTATTTT; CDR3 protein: CASSAGLAGGTDTQYF
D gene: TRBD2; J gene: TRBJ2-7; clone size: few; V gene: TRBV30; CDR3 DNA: TGTGCCTGGAAAGGGGAGGGCTACGAGCAGTACTTC; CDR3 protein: CAWKGEGYEQYF
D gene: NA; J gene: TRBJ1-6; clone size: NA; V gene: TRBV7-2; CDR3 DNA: TGTGCCAGCAGCTTAGGGCAACAATTTTACCCCCTCCACTTT; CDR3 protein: CASSLGQQFYPLHF
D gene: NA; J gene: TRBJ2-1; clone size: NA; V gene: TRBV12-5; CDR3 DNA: TGTGCTTCGACATACAATGAGCAGTTCTTC; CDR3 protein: CASTYNEQFF
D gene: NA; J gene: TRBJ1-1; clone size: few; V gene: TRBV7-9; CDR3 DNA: TGTGCCAGCAGCCAGCCGGCAACGGGAGCTTTCTTT; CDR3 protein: CASSQPATGAFF
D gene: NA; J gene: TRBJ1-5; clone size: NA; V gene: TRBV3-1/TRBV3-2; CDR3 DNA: TGTGCCAGCAGCCAAGAGCCAGGGCCGAATCAGCCCCAGCATTTT; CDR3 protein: CASSQEPGPNQPQHF
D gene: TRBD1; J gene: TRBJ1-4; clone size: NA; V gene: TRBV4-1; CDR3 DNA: TGCGCCAGCAGCCAAGTGGACAGGGACGGGGAAAAACTGTTTTTT; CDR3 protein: CASSQVDRDGEKLFF
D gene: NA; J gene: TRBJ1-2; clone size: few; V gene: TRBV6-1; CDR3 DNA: TGTGCCAGCAGTGAACCTCAGGACAGCCCTAACTATGGCTACACCTTC; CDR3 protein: CASSEPQDSPNYGYTF
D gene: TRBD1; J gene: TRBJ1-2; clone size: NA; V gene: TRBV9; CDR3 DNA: TGTGCCAGCAGCGTAACGGGACAGGGGGCCTATGGCTACACCTTC; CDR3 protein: CASSVTGQGAYGYTF
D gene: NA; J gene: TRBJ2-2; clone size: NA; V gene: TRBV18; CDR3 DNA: TGTGCCAGCTCGCCGAACCAGGTCGACCTAGGGGCCGGGGAGCTGTTTTTT; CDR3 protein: CASSPNQVDLGAGELFF
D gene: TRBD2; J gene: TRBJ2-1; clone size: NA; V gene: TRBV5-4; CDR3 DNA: TGTGCCAGCAGCTACGGACTAGCGGGGGGGTTCGTTGAGCAGTTCTTC; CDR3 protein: CASSYGLAGGFVEQFF